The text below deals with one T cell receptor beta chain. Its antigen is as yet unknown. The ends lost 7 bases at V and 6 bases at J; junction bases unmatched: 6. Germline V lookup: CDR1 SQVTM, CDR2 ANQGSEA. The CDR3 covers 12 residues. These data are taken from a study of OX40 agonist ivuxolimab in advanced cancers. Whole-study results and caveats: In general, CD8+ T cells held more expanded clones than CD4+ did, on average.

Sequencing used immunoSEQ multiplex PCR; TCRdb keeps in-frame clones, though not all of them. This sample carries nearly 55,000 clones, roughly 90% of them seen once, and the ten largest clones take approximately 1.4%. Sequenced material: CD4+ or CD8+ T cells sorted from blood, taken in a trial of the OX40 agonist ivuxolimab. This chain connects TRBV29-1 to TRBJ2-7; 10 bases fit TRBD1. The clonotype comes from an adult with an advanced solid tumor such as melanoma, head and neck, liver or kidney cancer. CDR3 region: CSAGQGSGEQYF. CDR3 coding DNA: TGCAGCGCGGGACAGGGGTCTGGCGAGCAGTACTTC.